Reported below is one TCR beta chain. A Seattle source enrolled patients during active infection and followed them longitudinally. Generated by immunoSEQ multiplex PCR, the TCRdb table keeps only in-frame clones and is missing some. Seen here are 430,000 or so clones, approximately 90% observed once, and the top ten hold 0.8% to 0.85%. These data belong to a study of blood T cell repertoires in COVID-19. For the study at large: Both acute and convalescent COVID-19 samples were obtained from the United States, Italy and Spain. From T cells, B-cell-depleted T cells, or PBMCs came the material, which was cDNA or gDNA.

Trimming took 5 bases from V and 5 from J; bases not matched to a gene: 7. The length of the CDR3 is 15 residues. The germline V gene encodes CDR1 SNHLY and CDR2 FYNNEI. This TCR came from a man aged 18 to 30 with COVID-19, enrolled during active disease. The chain couples TRBV2 to TRBJ1-1; 11 bases are shared with TRBD1. Material: peripheral blood. The CDR3 protein is CASSSGTGGHTEAFF. CDR3 coding DNA: TGTGCCAGCAGTTCTGGGACAGGGGGGCATACTGAAGCTTTCTTT.